This T cell receptor (beta chain) was identified during a study of glioma-infiltrating T cells. Study-wide results and limits: Non-neoplastic patients had below-expected tissue-blood divergence, while all gliomas exceeded expectation.

Germline CDR1 reads SEHNR; CDR2 reads FQNEAQ (reference sequence). CDR3 length: 13 residues. Trimming left V 5 bases short and J 4 bases short, with 11 bases between. Amplification of TCR alpha and beta CDR3 regions from RNA used iRepertoire nested multiplex PCR. TCRdb analysed the multiplex PCR reads with MiXCR anew, one entry per CDR3 protein. The sample shows about 110,000 distinct CDR3 sequences, less than 30% of them seen only once. This clonotype occurred many times. Its antigen is unidentified. The V and J genes are TRBV7-9 and TRBJ2-5; D is perhaps TRBD2 (5 bases). This receptor was identified in a human donor with low-grade glioma or glioblastoma, undergoing nonglioma brain surgery, or in good health (not recorded which). Sequenced material: glioma tissue, nonneoplastic brain tissue, or PBMCs (not recorded which). The CDR3 loop is CASSQAAGETQYF. The CDR3 bases are TGTGCCAGCAGCCAAGCGGCGGGAGAGACCCAGTACTTC.